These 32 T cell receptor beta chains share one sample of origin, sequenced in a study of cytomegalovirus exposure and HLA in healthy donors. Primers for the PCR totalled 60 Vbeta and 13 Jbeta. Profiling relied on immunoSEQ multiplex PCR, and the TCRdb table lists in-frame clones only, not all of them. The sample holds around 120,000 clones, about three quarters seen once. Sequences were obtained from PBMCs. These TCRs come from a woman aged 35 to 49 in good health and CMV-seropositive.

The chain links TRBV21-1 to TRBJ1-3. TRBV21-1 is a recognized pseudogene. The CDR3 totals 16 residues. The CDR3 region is CASSILRATGGNTIYF. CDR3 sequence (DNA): TGTGCCAGCAGTATACTCCGGGCCACGGGGGGAAACACCATATATTTT.

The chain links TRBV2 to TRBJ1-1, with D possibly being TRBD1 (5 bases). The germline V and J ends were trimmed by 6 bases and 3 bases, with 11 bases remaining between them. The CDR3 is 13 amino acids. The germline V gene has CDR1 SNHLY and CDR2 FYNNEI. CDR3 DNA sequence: TGTGCCAGCAGATCACGGGGGGACACTGAAGCTTTCTTT. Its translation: CASRSRGDTEAFF.

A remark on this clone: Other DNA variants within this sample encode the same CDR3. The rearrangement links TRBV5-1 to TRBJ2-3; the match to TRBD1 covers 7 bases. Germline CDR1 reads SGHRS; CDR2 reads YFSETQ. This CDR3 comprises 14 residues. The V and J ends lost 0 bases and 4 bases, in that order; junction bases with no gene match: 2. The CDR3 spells CASSLGQGADTQYF. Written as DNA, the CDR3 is TGCGCCAGCAGCTTGGGACAGGGCGCAGATACGCAGTATTTT.

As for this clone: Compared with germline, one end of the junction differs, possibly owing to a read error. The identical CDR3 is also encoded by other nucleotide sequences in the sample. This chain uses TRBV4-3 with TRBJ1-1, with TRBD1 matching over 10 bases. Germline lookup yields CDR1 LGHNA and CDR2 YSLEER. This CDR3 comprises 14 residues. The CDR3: CASSQVLGQGKAFF. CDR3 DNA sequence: TGCGCCAGCAGCCAAGTACTGGGACAGGGGAAAGCTTTCTTC.

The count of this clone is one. The CDR3 loop reads CASSQARGYEQYF. For the CDR3, the DNA is TGTGCCAGCAGCCAAGCACGGGGGTACGAGCAGTACTTC. The chain links TRBV4-2 to TRBJ2-7, with D possibly being TRBD2 (6 bases). The CDR3 totals 13 residues. The V gene's germline CDR1 is LGHNA and CDR2 YNFKEQ. V lost 1 base, J lost 4 bases, and 8 bases lay in between.

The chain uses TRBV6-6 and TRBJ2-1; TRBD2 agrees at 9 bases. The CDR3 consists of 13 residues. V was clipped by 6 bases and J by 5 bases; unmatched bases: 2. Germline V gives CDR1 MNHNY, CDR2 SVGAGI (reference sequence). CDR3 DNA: TGTGCCAGCAGAATAGCGGGAGACAATGAGCAGTTCTTC. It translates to CASRIAGDNEQFF.

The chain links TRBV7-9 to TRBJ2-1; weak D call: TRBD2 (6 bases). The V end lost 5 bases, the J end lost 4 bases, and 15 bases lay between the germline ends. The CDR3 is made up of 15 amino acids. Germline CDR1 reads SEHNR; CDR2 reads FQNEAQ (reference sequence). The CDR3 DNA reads TGTGCCAGCAGCACGACCGGGGGTTCGTACAATGAGCAGTTCTTC. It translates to CASSTTGGSYNEQFF.

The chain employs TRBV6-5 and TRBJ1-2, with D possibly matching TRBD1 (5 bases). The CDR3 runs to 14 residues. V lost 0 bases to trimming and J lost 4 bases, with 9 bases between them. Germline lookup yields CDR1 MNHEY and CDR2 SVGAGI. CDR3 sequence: CASSYSAGPYGYTF. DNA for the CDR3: TGTGCCAGCAGTTACTCGGCGGGGCCCTATGGCTACACCTTC.

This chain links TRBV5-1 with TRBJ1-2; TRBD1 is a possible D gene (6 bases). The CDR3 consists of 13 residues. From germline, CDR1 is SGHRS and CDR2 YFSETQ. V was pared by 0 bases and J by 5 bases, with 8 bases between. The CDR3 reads CASSLGGLYGYTF. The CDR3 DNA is TGCGCCAGCAGCTTGGGGGGGCTGTATGGCTACACCTTC. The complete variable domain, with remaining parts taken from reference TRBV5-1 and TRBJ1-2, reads KAGVTQTPRYLIKTRGQQVTLSCSPISGHRSVSWYQQTPGQGLQFLFEYFSETQRNKGNFPGRFSGRQFSNSRSEMNVSTLELGDSALYLCASSLGGLYGYTFGSGTRLTVV.

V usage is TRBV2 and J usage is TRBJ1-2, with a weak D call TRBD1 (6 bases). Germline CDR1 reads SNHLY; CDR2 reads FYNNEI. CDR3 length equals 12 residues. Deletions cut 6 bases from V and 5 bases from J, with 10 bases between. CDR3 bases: TGTGCCAGCAGGGCAGGGGTATATGGCTACACCTTC. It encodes CASRAGVYGYTF.

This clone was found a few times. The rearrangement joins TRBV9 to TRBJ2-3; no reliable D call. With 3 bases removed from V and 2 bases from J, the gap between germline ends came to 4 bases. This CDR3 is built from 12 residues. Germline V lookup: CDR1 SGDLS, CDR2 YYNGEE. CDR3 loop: CASSAPTDTQYF. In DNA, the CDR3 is TGTGCCAGCAGCGCTCCCACAGATACGCAGTATTTT.

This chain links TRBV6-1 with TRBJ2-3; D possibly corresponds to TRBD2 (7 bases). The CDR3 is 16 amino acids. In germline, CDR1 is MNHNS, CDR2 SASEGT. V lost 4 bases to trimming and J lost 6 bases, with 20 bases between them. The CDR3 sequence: CASSVRGRGSGDTQYF. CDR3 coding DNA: TGTGCCAGCAGTGTGAGGGGGAGGGGTTCGGGGGATACGCAGTATTTT.

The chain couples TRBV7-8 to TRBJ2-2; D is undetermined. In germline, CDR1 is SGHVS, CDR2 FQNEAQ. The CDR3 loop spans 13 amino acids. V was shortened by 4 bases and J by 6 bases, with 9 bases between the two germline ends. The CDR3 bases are TGTGCCAGCAGCTCCCTAATGGCCGGGGAGCTGTTTTTT. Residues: CASSSLMAGELFF.

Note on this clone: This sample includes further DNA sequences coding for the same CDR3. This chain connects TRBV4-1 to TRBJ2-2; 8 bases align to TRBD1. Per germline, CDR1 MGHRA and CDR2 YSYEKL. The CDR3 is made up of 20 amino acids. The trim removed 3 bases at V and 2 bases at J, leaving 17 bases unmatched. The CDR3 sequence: CASSQVPGQELILNTGELFF. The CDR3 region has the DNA TGCGCCAGCAGCCAGGTCCCGGGACAGGAATTAATTCTAAACACCGGGGAGCTGTTTTTT.

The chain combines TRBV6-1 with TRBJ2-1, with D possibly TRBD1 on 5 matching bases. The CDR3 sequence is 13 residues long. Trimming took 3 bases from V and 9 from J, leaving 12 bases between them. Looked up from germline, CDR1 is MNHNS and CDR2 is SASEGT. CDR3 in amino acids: CASSEGPQGEQFF. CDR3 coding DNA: TGTGCCAGCAGTGAGGGGCCCCAGGGTGAGCAGTTCTTC.

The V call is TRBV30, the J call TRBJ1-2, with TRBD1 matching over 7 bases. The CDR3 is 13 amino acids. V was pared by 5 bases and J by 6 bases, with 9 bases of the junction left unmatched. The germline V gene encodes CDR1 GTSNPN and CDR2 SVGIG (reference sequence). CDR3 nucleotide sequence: TGTGCCTGGGGTAACAGGGGAGCGAATGGCTACACCTTC. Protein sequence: CAWGNRGANGYTF.

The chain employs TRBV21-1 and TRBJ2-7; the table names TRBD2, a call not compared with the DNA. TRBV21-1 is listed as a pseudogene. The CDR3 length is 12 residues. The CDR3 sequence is CASSPTSYEQYF. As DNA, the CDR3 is TGTGCCAGCAGCCCAACTAGTTACGAGCAGTACTTC.

The CDR3 loop is CAWSIRADTQYF. The CDR3 region has the DNA TGTGCCTGGAGTATCCGGGCAGATACGCAGTATTTT. V usage is TRBV30 and J usage is TRBJ2-3; D gene unclear. Trimming stripped 2 bases from V and 4 bases from J, with 7 bases between. Per the germline V gene, CDR1 is GTSNPN and CDR2 is SVGIG (reference sequence). The CDR3 spans 12 residues.

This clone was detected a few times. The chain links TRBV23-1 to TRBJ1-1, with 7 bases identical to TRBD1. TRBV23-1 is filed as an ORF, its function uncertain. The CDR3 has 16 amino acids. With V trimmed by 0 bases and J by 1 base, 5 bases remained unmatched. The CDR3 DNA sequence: TGCGCCAGCAGTCAATCGCGGAGGGGGCGGAACACTGAAGCTTTCTTT. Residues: CASSQSRRGRNTEAFF.

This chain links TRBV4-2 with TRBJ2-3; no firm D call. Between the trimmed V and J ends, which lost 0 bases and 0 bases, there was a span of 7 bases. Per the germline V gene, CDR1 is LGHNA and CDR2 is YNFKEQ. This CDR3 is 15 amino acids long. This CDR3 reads CASSQEKRSTDTQYF. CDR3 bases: TGTGCCAGCAGCCAAGAAAAGCGAAGCACAGATACGCAGTATTTT.

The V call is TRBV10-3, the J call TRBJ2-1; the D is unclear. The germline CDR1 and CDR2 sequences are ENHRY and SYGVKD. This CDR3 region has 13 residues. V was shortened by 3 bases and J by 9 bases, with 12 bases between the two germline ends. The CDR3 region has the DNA TGTGCCATCAGTGATGGGCTTGCGCCTGAGCAGTTCTTC. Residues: CAISDGLAPEQFF.

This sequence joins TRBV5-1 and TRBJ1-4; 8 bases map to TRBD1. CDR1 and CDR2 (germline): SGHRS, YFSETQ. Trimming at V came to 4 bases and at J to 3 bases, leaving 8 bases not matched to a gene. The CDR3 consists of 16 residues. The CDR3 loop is CASSPGQVAPNEKLFF. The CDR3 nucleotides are TGCGCCAGCAGCCCGGGACAGGTGGCACCTAATGAAAAACTGTTTTTT.

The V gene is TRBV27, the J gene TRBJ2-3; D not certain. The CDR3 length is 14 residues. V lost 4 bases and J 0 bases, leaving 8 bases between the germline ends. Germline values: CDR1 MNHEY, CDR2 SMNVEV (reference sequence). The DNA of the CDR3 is TGTGCCAGCAGTTCGAGAAAAAGCACAGATACGCAGTATTTT. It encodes CASSSRKSTDTQYF.

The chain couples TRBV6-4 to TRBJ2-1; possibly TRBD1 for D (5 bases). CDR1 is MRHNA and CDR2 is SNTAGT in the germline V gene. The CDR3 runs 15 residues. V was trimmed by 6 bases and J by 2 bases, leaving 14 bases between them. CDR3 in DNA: TGTGCCAGCAGCCCCGAGGACACTACCTACAATGAGCAGTTCTTC. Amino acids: CASSPEDTTYNEQFF.

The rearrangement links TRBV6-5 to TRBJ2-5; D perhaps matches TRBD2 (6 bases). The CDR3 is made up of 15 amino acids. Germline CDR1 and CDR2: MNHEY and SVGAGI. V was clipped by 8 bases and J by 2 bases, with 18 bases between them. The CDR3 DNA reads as TGTGCCAGCGCGGGGTTGAGCGGAACACAAGAGACCCAGTACTTC. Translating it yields CASAGLSGTQETQYF.

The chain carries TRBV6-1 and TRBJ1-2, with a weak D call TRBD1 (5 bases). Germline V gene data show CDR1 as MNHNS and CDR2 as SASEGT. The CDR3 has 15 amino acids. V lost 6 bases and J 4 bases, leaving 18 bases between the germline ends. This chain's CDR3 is CASSSALRAPYGYTF. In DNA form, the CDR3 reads TGTGCCAGCAGCAGTGCTCTCAGGGCCCCCTATGGCTACACCTTC.

The DNA for the CDR3 is TGTGCCAGCAGCCCCAGGGCTAACGAGCAGTACTTC. Translation: CASSPRANEQYF. The rearrangement joins TRBV11-1 to TRBJ2-7; maybe TRBD1 (5 bases). Germline loops: CDR1 SGHAT, CDR2 FQDESV (reference sequence). This CDR3 has 12 residues. Trimming shortened V by 5 bases and J by 5 bases, and 10 bases separated the two germline ends.

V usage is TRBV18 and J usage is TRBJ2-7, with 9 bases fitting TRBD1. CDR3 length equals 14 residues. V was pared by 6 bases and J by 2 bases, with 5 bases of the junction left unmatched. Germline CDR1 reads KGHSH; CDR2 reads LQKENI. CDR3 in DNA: TGTGCCAGCTCGCCGGACAGGGGTACCTACGAGCAGTACTTC. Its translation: CASSPDRGTYEQYF.

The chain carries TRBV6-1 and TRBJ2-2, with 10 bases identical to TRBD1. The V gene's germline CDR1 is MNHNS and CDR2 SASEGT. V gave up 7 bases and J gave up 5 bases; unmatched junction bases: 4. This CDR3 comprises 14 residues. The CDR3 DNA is TGTGCCAGCATGGGACAGGGGTGGACCGGGGAGCTGTTTTTT. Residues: CASMGQGWTGELFF.

The CDR3 protein is CASSLWEGGTGNTIYF. The CDR3, as DNA: TGCGCCAGCAGCTTGTGGGAGGGTGGCACTGGAAACACCATATATTTT. This chain links TRBV5-1 with TRBJ1-3; no definite D call. Trimming cost V 1 base and J 2 bases, with 13 bases left between them. The CDR3 contains 16 residues. Looked up from germline, CDR1 is SGHRS and CDR2 is YFSETQ.

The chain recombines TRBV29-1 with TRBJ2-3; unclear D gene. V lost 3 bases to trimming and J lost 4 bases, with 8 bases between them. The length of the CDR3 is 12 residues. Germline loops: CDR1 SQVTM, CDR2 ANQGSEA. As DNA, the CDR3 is TGCAGCGTTGAGGCCCCCCCAGATACGCAGTATTTT. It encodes CSVEAPPDTQYF.

The CDR3: CASSVEGSGGPPYNEQFF. CDR3 nucleotide sequence: TGTGCCAGCAGCGTAGAGGGTAGCGGGGGGCCTCCCTACAATGAGCAGTTCTTC. V gene TRBV9 combines with J gene TRBJ2-1; 10 bases are shared with TRBD2. V lost 0 bases, J lost 2 bases, and 8 bases stayed unmatched. The CDR3 length is 18 residues. Germline lookup yields CDR1 SGDLS and CDR2 YYNGEE.